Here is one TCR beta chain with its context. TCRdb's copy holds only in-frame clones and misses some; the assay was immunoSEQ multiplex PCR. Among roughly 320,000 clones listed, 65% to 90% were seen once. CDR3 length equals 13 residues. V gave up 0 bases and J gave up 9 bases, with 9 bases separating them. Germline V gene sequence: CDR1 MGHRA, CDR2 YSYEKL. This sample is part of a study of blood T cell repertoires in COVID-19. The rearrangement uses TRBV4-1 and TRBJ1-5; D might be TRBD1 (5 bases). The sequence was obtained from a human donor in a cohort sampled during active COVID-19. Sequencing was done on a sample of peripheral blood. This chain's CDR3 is CASSQDRQLPQHF. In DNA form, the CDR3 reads TGCGCCAGCAGCCAAGACCGACAGCTGCCCCAGCATTTT.